These 21 T cell receptor beta chains were all obtained from the same sample, sequenced in a study of T cell repertoires in cytomegalovirus infection. Each CDR3 protein is one row after TCRdb ran MiXCR on the reads. The sample contains more than 400,000 distinct CDR3 sequences, about 26% of which appear only once. Sequencing used PBMCs. These receptors were obtained from a human donor in good health (CMV status not recorded). Some clones in this sample may be carry-over from other donors' samples.

Many counts were recorded for this clonotype. The rearrangement joins TRBV7-2 to TRBJ1-6, with D maybe TRBD1 (5 bases). V dropped 4 bases and J dropped 10 bases, with 17 bases sitting between them. The germline V gene encodes CDR1 SGHTA and CDR2 FQGNSA. This CDR3 comprises 15 residues. The CDR3 DNA sequence: TGTGCCAGCAGCTCAGCCGGGACGAAAAACTCACCCCTCCACTTT. Translated, it gives CASSSAGTKNSPLHF.

There are many counts of this clonotype. The chain employs TRBV7-2 and TRBJ2-3; possibly TRBD1 for D (7 bases). The CDR3 runs 16 residues. V lost 1 base and J lost 6, with 17 bases in between. CDR1 and CDR2 (germline): SGHTA, FQGNSA. The CDR3 DNA follows: TGTGCCAGCAGCTTAGAGGCAGGGGGGACACGGGATACGCAGTATTTT. Amino acids: CASSLEAGGTRDTQYF. The complete variable domain, with remaining parts taken from reference TRBV7-2 and TRBJ2-3, reads GAGVSQSPSNKVTEKGKDVELRCDPISGHTALYWYRQSLGQGLEFLIYFQGNSAPDKSGLPSDRFSAERTGGSVSTLTIQRTQQEDSAVYLCASSLEAGGTRDTQYFGPGTRLTVL.

The chain links TRBV28 to TRBJ2-7; perhaps TRBD2 as D (6 bases). Germline CDR1 and CDR2: MDHEN and SYDVKM. Trimming shortened V by 2 bases and J by 6 bases, and 17 bases separated the two germline ends. CDR3 length: 15 amino acids. The CDR3 DNA follows: TGTGCCAGCAGTTTAGGAGGCGAGGGAGCGGGCGAGCAGTACTTC. Amino acids: CASSLGGEGAGEQYF.

The V call is TRBV11-2, the J call TRBJ2-1, with 9 nucleotides matching TRBD2. After removal of 1 base from V and 9 bases from J, the junction contained 10 bases not matched to a gene. CDR1 SGHAT and CDR2 FQNNGV come from the germline V gene. The CDR3 is 16 amino acids. CDR3 DNA: TGTGCCAGCAGCTTAGGGGCTAGCGGGACCCTAGGTGAGCAGTTCTTC. Translating it yields CASSLGASGTLGEQFF.

This chain connects TRBV7-2 to TRBJ2-7; 10 nucleotides align to TRBD2. CDR1 is SGHTA, CDR2 FQGNSA, per germline. The V gene end was trimmed by 5 bases and the J gene end by 0 bases; junction bases not matched to a gene: 4. The CDR3 covers 15 residues. CDR3 residues: CASSRTSGSSYEQYF. CDR3 coding DNA: TGTGCCAGCAGCCGGACTAGCGGTAGCTCCTACGAGCAGTACTTC.

There are a few counts of this clonotype. V gene TRBV30 combines with J gene TRBJ1-2; maybe TRBD1 (5 bases). CDR3 size: 13 residues. Between the trimmed V and J ends, which lost 0 bases and 4 bases, there was a span of 9 bases. CDR1 is GTSNPN and CDR2 is SVGIG in the germline V gene (reference sequence). The CDR3 reads CAWSVSGPYGYTF. CDR3 bases: TGTGCCTGGAGTGTGTCAGGGCCCTATGGCTACACCTTC. Based on the CDR3 plus reference TRBV30 and TRBJ1-2, the full variable domain is SQTIHQWPATLVQPVGSPLSLECTVEGTSNPNLYWYRQAAGRGLQLLFYSVGIGQISSEVPQNLSASRPQDRQFILSSKKLLLSDSGFYLCAWSVSGPYGYTFGSGTRLTVV.

The chain couples TRBV12-3 or TRBV12-4 to TRBJ1-6, with no clear D. Trimming pared 3 bases from V and 9 bases from J, leaving 9 bases between. The CDR3 is made up of 13 amino acids. The CDR3 nucleotides are TGTGCCAGCAGTTTCTTATCCGTTTCACCCCTCCACTTT. Translation gives CASSFLSVSPLHF.

This clonotype appeared once. The genes are TRBV20-1 and TRBJ2-3; D not certain. The CDR3 spans 14 residues. The V end was cut by 5 bases, the J end by 3 bases, with 15 bases between. Germline lookup yields CDR1 DFQATT and CDR2 SNEGSKA (reference sequence). The CDR3 sequence: CSAALIPHTDTQYF. The DNA for the CDR3 is TGCAGTGCTGCGTTAATACCCCATACAGATACGCAGTATTTT.

The rearrangement links TRBV16 to TRBJ2-1, with 10 bases fitting TRBD2. CDR3 length: 16 amino acids. The J segment lost 9 bases and the V segment lost 2 bases, leaving 10 bases of the junction unmatched. Germline V lookup: CDR1 KGHSY, CDR2 FQNENV. CDR3 bases: TGTGCCAGCAGCCAACAATCCCAAGCGGGAGGGTTTGAGCAGTTCTTC. It translates to CASSQQSQAGGFEQFF.

In this sample, this clonotype turned up a few times. The chain's CDR3 is CASSLAGQGGETQYF. DNA for the CDR3: TGTGCCAGCAGCCTGGCCGGACAGGGAGGAGAGACCCAGTACTTC. The J gene is TRBJ2-5, the V gene TRBV12-3 or TRBV12-4, with 8 bases fitting TRBD1. The V segment lost 6 bases and the J segment 4 bases; nucleotides outside the gene matches: 10. CDR3 length: 15 residues.

The CDR3 region is CASKTSGTADTQYF. In DNA, the CDR3 is TGTGCCAGCAAGACTAGCGGGACCGCAGATACGCAGTATTTT. This sequence joins TRBV28 and TRBJ2-3; TRBD2 matches at 11 bases. Per germline, CDR1 MDHEN and CDR2 SYDVKM. V dropped 7 bases and J dropped 4; count of bases not matched to a gene: 4. The CDR3 contains 14 residues. The variable domain in full, with the rest retrieved from reference TRBV28 and TRBJ2-3, is DVKVTQSSRYLVKRTGEKVFLECVQDMDHENMFWYRQDPGLGLRLIYFSYDVKMKEKGDIPEGYSVSREKKERFSLILESASTNQTSMYLCASKTSGTADTQYFGPGTRLTVL.

V is TRBV20-1 and J is TRBJ2-4; 11 nucleotides agree with TRBD2. Germline V gene data show CDR1 as DFQATT and CDR2 as SNEGSKA (reference sequence). The CDR3 extends over 18 amino acids. The CDR3 spells CSTTPTSGALIAKNIQYF. The CDR3 nucleotides are TGCAGCACAACACCGACTAGCGGGGCCCTTATAGCCAAAAACATTCAGTACTTC.

This clonotype was seen just once. The V and J genes are TRBV9 and TRBJ2-1; 9 bases are a match to TRBD2. This CDR3 spans 16 amino acids. The V segment lost 6 bases and the J segment 4 bases; nucleotides outside the gene matches: 11. CDR1 is SGDLS, CDR2 YYNGEE, per germline. The DNA of the CDR3 is TGTGCCAGCACCACTTCCGGGACTAGCAGATACAATGAGCAGTTCTTC. Translated, it gives CASTTSGTSRYNEQFF. The full variable domain, with the rest looked up from reference TRBV9 and TRBJ2-1, is DSGVTQTPKHLITATGQRVTLRCSPRSGDLSVYWYQQSLDQGLQFLIQYYNGEERAKGNILERFSAQQFPDLHSELNLSSLELGDSALYFCASTTSGTSRYNEQFFGPGTRLTVL.

This clonotype has a handful of counts. The CDR3 bases are TGTGCCAGCAGTTTGGTGGGACAAGGAGCTTTCTTT. It is translated as CASSLVGQGAFF. The chain couples TRBV12-3 or TRBV12-4 to TRBJ1-1, with D perhaps TRBD1 (6 bases). Trimming stripped 3 bases from V and 10 bases from J, with 12 bases between. This CDR3 comprises 12 residues.

This chain links TRBV5-1 with TRBJ2-3; D is unclear. V was trimmed by 4 bases and J by 2 bases, leaving 14 bases between them. The CDR3 extends over 15 amino acids. Germline values: CDR1 SGHRS, CDR2 YFSETQ. The CDR3 sequence: CASSPDSPLTDTQYF. CDR3 nucleotides: TGCGCCAGCAGCCCCGACTCCCCCCTCACAGATACGCAGTATTTT.

This clonotype was observed a handful of times. The CDR3 DNA follows: TGTGCCAGCAGCTCGTCCGGGACCGACTATGGCTACACCTTC. Translated, it gives CASSSSGTDYGYTF. This chain joins TRBV7-9 and TRBJ1-2, with D maybe TRBD1 (5 bases). The CDR3 runs 14 residues. Trimming shortened V by 4 bases and J by 3 bases, and 12 bases separated the two germline ends. Germline V gives CDR1 SEHNR, CDR2 FQNEAQ (reference sequence).

This clonotype was counted many times. The CDR3 region has the DNA TGTGCCAGCAGCTTGCTTACTAGGCGTGAGGCCTACGAGCAGTACTTC. Its translation: CASSLLTRREAYEQYF. The chain has TRBV7-2 and TRBJ2-7, with D perhaps TRBD2 (5 bases). CDR1 and CDR2 (germline): SGHTA, FQGNSA. V dropped 3 bases and J dropped 2 bases, with 17 bases sitting between them. The CDR3 contains 16 residues.

In this sample, this clonotype turned up many times. This chain joins TRBV7-2 and TRBJ2-5, with D unclear. The CDR3 runs 16 residues. V was clipped by 1 base and J by 1 base, with 13 bases between them. The V gene's germline CDR1 is SGHTA and CDR2 FQGNSA. CDR3: CASSLGSISIQETQYF. CDR3 coding DNA: TGTGCCAGCAGCTTAGGTTCCATAAGTATCCAAGAGACCCAGTACTTC.

This clonotype came up many times. The chain employs TRBV7-2 and TRBJ2-2; D gene uncertain. In germline, CDR1 is SGHTA, CDR2 FQGNSA. V was shortened by 2 bases and J by 0 bases, with 4 bases between the two germline ends. This CDR3 has 14 amino acids. CDR3 in amino acids: CASSLWTNTGELFF. CDR3 nucleotides: TGTGCCAGCAGCTTATGGACGAACACCGGGGAGCTGTTTTTT.

The V and J genes are TRBV19 and TRBJ2-1; 7 bases agree with TRBD1. The CDR3 totals 16 residues. V shed 5 bases, J shed 8 bases, and the junction held 15 bases outside the gene matches. Germline lookup yields CDR1 LNHDA and CDR2 SQIVND (reference sequence). CDR3 coding DNA: TGTGCCAGTAGTCCGTCTTATCTCCTTACAGGGGATGAGCAGTTCTTC. Translating it yields CASSPSYLLTGDEQFF.

This chain links TRBV14 with TRBJ2-1; D is ambiguous. The CDR3 consists of 16 residues. Germline V lookup: CDR1 SGHDN, CDR2 FVKESK. Trimming left V 4 bases short and J 2 bases short, with 15 bases between. The CDR3 coding sequence is TGTGCCAGCAGCCCCCGTTGGCAGACCACCTACAATGAGCAGTTCTTC. This gives the protein CASSPRWQTTYNEQFF.